This TCR beta chain derives from a study of T cell repertoires in cytomegalovirus infection. As for the study in general: Indicated by public TCR beta signatures were CMV infection and matching HLA type.

V shed 2 bases and J shed 1 base, with 11 bases lying between them. Looked up from germline, CDR1 is SEHNR and CDR2 is FQNEAQ (reference sequence). This CDR3 region has 15 residues. Study-wide results and limits: In two of eight donors, the top clonotype was HLA-C-restricted CMV-specific. Summed frequency of public TCR beta families distinguished CMV carriers with the relevant HLA.

Via MiXCR, TCRdb re-called the reads, giving one row per CDR3 protein. The sample holds approximately 170,000 distinct CDR3 sequences, 17% seen once. This clonotype has only a few counts. What it recognizes is unknown. The source material was CD8+ T cells from PBMCs. The V and J genes are TRBV7-9 and TRBJ1-1; D is undetermined. The receptor was derived from a human donor in good health (CMV status not recorded). Some clones in this sample may be carry-over from other donors' samples. This CDR3 is CASSLTKGPNTEAFF. In nucleotides, the CDR3 is TGTGCCAGCAGCTTAACAAAGGGCCCGAACACTGAAGCTTTCTTT.